This T cell receptor (beta chain) emerged from a study of T cells after yellow fever vaccination. This clonotype was observed many times. Its antigen is currently unknown. Germline CDR1 and CDR2: KGHSH and LQKENI. The CDR3 runs to 16 residues. With 4 bases removed from V and 8 bases from J, the gap between germline ends came to 21 bases. Study results and caveats: Weaker, the secondary response peaked sooner, at day 5 versus 15.

A single record per CDR3 protein comes from TCRdb applying MiXCR to the 5' RACE reads. The table lists 150,000 to 200,000 distinct CDR3 sequences, about 10% of them singletons. The source was CD8+ T cells sorted from PBMCs, collected 15 days after the yellow fever booster vaccination. The sequence was collected from a young man who received the YFV17D yellow fever vaccine. The gene calls are TRBV18 and TRBJ1-5; D perhaps matches TRBD1 (6 bases). DNA of the CDR3: TGTGCCAGCTCACATACGGCAGGGACTGAGGGGGAGCCCCAGCATTTT. The encoded protein is CASSHTAGTEGEPQHF. The variable domain in full, with the rest retrieved from reference TRBV18 and TRBJ1-5, is NAGVMQNPRHLVRRRGQEARLRCSPMKGHSHVYWYRQLPEEGLKFMVYLQKENIIDESGMPKERFSAEFPKEGPSILRIQQVVRGDSAAYFCASSHTAGTEGEPQHFGDGTRLSIL.